The clone carrying this T cell receptor (beta chain) was seen just once. The sequenced target, TCR beta, came from blood CD8+ and CD4+ T cells. Isolation of CD8+ and CD4+ T cells was performed negatively, whereas enrichment of TEMRA cells was done by FACS. RNA totalling roughly 0.45 to 1 ug underwent reverse transcription with random hexamers. TCR beta CDR3 was amplified by immunoSEQ multiplex PCR. This amplification extended across 54 Vbeta and 13 Jbeta segments. A single record per CDR3 protein comes from TCRdb applying MiXCR to the immunoSEQ multiplex PCR reads. This table holds more than 65,000 distinct CDR3 sequences, approximately 94% found once. These data come from a study of CD8 T cells in Susac syndrome. V shed 6 bases and J 6 bases; nucleotides not matched to a gene: 6. The germline V gene has CDR1 SQVTM and CDR2 ANQGSEA. This CDR3 spans 12 amino acids.

The receptor comes from a human donor with multiple sclerosis. The specimen sequenced was CD8+ T cells from PBMCs. This rearrangement joins TRBV29-1 to TRBJ1-2; 8 bases fit TRBD1. CDR3 in DNA: TGCAGCGTGCCAGACAGGGGCCATGGCTACACCTTC. Protein: CSVPDRGHGYTF.